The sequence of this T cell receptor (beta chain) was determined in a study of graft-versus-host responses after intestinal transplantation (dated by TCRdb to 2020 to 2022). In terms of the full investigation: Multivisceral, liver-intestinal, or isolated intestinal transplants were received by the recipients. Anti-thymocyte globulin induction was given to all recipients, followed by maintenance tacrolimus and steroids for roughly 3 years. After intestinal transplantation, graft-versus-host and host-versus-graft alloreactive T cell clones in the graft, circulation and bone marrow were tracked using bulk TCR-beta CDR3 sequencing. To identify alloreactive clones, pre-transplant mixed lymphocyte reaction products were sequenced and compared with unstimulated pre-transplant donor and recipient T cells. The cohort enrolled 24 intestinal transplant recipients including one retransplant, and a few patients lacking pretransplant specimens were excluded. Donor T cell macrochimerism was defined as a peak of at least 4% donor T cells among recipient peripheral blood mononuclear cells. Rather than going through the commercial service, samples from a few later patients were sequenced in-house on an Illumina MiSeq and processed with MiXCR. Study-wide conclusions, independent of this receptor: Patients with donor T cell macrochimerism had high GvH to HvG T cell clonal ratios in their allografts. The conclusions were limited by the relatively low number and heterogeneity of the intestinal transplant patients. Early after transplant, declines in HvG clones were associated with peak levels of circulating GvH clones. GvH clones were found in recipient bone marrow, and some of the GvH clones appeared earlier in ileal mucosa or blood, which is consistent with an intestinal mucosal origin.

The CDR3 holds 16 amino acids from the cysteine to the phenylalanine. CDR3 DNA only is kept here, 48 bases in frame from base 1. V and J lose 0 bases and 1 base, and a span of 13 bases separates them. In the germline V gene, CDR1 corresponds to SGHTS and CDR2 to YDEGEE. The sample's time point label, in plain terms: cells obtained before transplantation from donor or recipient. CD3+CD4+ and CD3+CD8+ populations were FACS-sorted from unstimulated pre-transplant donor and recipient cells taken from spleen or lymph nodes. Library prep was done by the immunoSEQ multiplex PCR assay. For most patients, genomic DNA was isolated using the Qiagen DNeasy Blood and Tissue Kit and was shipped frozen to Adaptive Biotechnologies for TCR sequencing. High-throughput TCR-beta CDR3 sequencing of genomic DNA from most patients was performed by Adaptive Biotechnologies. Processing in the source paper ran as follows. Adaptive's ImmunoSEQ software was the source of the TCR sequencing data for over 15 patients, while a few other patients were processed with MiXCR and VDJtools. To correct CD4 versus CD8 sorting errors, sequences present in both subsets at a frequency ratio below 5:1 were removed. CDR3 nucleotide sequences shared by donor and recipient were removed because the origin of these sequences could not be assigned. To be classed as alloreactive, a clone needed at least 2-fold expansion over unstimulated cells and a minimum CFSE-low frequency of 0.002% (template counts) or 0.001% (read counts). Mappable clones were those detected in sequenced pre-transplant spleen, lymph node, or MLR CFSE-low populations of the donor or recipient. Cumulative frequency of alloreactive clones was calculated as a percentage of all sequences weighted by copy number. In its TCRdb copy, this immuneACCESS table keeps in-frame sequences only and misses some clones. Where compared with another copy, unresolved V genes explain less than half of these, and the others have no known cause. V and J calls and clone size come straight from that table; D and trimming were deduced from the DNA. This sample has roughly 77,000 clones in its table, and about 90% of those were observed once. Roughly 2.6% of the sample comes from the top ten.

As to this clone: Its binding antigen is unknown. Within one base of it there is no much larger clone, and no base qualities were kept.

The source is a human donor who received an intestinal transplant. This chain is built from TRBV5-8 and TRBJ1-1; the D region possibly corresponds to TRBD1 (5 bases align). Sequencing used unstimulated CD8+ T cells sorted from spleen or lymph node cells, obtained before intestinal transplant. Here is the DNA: TGTGCCAGCAGCTTGGGGGGCGTCAGGGCGAACACTGAAGCTTTCTTT. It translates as CASSLGGVRANTEAFF.